Here is one T cell receptor (beta chain) with its context. The antigen is not known. These data originate in a study of tumor-infiltrating lymphocytes in localized non-small cell lung cancer. About the research overall: Each patient gave resected tumor and non-adjacent uninvolved lung tissue. Findings of the study overall: Not all patients were TCR sequenced, owing to tissue quantity. IM1 and IM2 tumors showed no difference in T-cell fraction.

This table comes from immunoSEQ multiplex PCR, and its TCRdb copy is limited to in-frame clones, with some not included. This sample carries more than 10,000 clones, over 65% of them seen once, and the ten largest clones take just under 9.5%. V was cut by 3 bases and J by 0 bases, with 13 bases left in between. Germline V CDR1 and CDR2: SGHNT, YYREEE (reference sequence). CDR3 length: 16 amino acids. Sequencing was performed on lung tumor tissue. The chain is built from TRBV5-4 and TRBJ2-1; tentatively, D is TRBD1 or TRBD2 (5 bases each). This TCR was sampled from a human donor with non-small cell lung cancer. The CDR3 sequence: CASSSGPENSYNEQFF. CDR3 bases: TGTGCCAGCAGCTCGGGACCGGAAAACTCCTACAATGAGCAGTTCTTC.